This TCR beta chain was captured by sequencing in a study of technical replicates of blood from four donors. Data came from immunoSEQ multiplex PCR; TCRdb stores just in-frame clones and leaves some out. The sample yields some 54,000 clones, 90% to 95% seen once. CDR1 and CDR2 (germline): MRHNA, SNTAGT. V lost 3 bases and J lost 11; bases outside the gene matches: 2. The CDR3 runs 11 residues. Specimen: PBMCs. This TCR was recovered from a human donor in good health. Some clones in this sample may be carry-over from other donors' samples. The rearrangement joins TRBV6-4 to TRBJ1-1; the match to TRBD1 covers 8 bases. CDR3 sequence (DNA): TGTGCCAGCAGTGATTACAGGGGGGCTTTCTTT. It is translated as CASSDYRGAFF.